Each of the 3 T cell receptor beta chains below was sequenced from the same sample in a study of Ad26.COV2.S vaccination and SARS-CoV-2 variants. Indicated treatment: roughly 18 received Ad26.COV2.S at low or high dose, single or two shots; about five received placebo; per-sample allocation not given. Sampling was done on day 63 after the first vaccine or placebo injection. The table came from immunoSEQ multiplex PCR; TCRdb's copy has only in-frame clones and leaves some out. The sample includes 250,000 to 300,000 clones, around 87% of them seen just once. The sequenced sample was peripheral blood, obtained in a trial of Ad26.COV2.S vaccine versus placebo. These receptors originate from a person aged 18-60 years who received the Ad26.COV2.S COVID-19 vaccine or a placebo.

J is TRBJ1-2 and V is TRBV20-1, with TRBD1 matching 9 bases. Looked up from germline, CDR1 is DFQATT and CDR2 is SNEGSKA (reference sequence). Trimming took 3 bases from V and 5 from J; bases not matched to a gene: 7. This CDR3 is built from 14 residues. The CDR3 nucleotides read TGCAGTGCTAGTTATCCGGGACAGGGTTATGGCTACACCTTC. This codes for CSASYPGQGYGYTF.

V usage is TRBV11-3 and J usage is TRBJ2-1; D may be TRBD1 (6 bases). The CDR3 totals 20 residues. The V gene lost 0 bases and the J gene lost 5 bases, with 26 bases spanning the gap. Germline CDR1 reads SGHNT; CDR2 reads YENEEA. CDR3 residues: CASSLELTRGRDRPNNEQFF. The CDR3 coding sequence is TGTGCCAGCAGCTTAGAACTCACCAGGGGACGGGACCGACCAAACAATGAGCAGTTCTTC.

Comments on this clone: This sample also contains other DNA sequences that code for the same CDR3. The rearrangement links TRBV12-3 or TRBV12-4 to TRBJ1-5, with TRBD1 identical over 9 bases. The CDR3 length is 13 residues. Losses at the gene ends were 5 bases for V and 5 bases for J; bases not matched to a gene: 1. CDR3 sequence reads: CASSRDRDQPQHF. For the CDR3, the DNA is TGTGCCAGCAGTCGGGACAGGGATCAGCCCCAGCATTTT.